This T cell receptor beta chain comes out of a study of control samples from healthy donors and cancer patients. The CDR3 spans 13 residues. Germline CDR1 reads SQVTM; CDR2 reads ANQGSEA. V gave up 6 bases and J gave up 8 bases; unmatched junction bases: 7. Clones were sequenced by immunoSEQ multiplex PCR, and TCRdb holds only the in-frame ones, with some missing. The sample lists roughly 130,000 clones, approximately 90% seen once, with roughly 3.2% in the top ten. The V call is TRBV29-1, the J call TRBJ1-4; 9 nucleotides align to TRBD1. Sample: blood. The sequence was collected from a man over 45 in good health. The CDR3 reads CSVTDRGVEKLFF. CDR3 coding DNA: TGCAGCGTGACGGACAGGGGAGTCGAAAAACTGTTTTTT.